Only a few counts were recorded for the clone carrying this TCR beta chain. The sample originates from a study of blood T cell repertoires in COVID-19. Looking at the study overall: COVID-19 samples from acute and convalescent phases originated in the United States, Italy and Spain. PBMCs, B-cell-depleted T cells, or T cells were the source of the cDNA or gDNA that made up the material.

The CDR3 runs to 13 residues. The V end lost 5 bases, the J end lost 6 bases, and 12 bases lay between the germline ends. The V gene's germline CDR1 is SGHKS and CDR2 YYEKEE (reference sequence). Original processing notes: The authors estimated nucleated cell counts from reference gene primer amplification. Profiled with immunoSEQ multiplex PCR; TCRdb holds only in-frame clones, not every one. V, J and clone size are taken as reported in that table, and D and trimming were inferred from the DNA itself. Among fewer than 200,000 clones listed, around four fifths were seen once. The source of this sequence is a woman of 80 years or more with acute or convalescent COVID-19. The sample comprised peripheral blood. The chain links TRBV5-5 to TRBJ2-1; D perhaps matches TRBD1 (6 bases). The CDR3 nucleotides are TGTGCCAGCAGACAGGGTGGAGGCAATGAGCAGTTCTTC. This encodes CASRQGGGNEQFF.